The source of this T cell receptor beta chain is a study of response to subunit inactivated influenza vaccine. Trimming took 6 bases from V and 3 from J, leaving 9 bases between them. CDR3 length equals 12 residues. Germline assignment: CDR1 MNHNS and CDR2 SASEGT. MiXCR, applied by TCRdb to the RT-PCR reads, yields one record per CDR3 protein. This table has about 800,000 distinct CDR3 sequences, about 20% appearing once. The rearrangement links TRBV6-1 to TRBJ2-7; D is possibly TRBD1 or TRBD2 (5 bases each). The receptor was derived from a man between 50 and 59 years old who received an inactivated influenza vaccine. Source: PBMCs from blood, taken around 5 days after vaccination. CDR3 coding DNA: TGTGCCAGCAGGGGGGACCTCTACGAGCAGTACTTC. Translated: CASRGDLYEQYF.